The 25 T cell receptor beta chains given below trace back to one sample, sequenced in a study of control samples from healthy donors and cancer patients. TCRdb's copy holds only in-frame clones and misses some; the assay was immunoSEQ multiplex PCR. The repertoire holds 150,000 to 200,000 clones, with roughly 89% as singletons. Sequencing was carried out using blood. These TCRs come from a woman aged 50 to 60 in good health.

This chain links TRBV7-3 with TRBJ2-1; maybe TRBD2 (6 bases). Trimming removed 2 bases from V and 8 bases from J, with 10 bases in between. CDR1 and CDR2 from the germline V gene are SGHTA and FQGTGA. This CDR3 is 13 amino acids long. The CDR3 is CASSLFGEDEQFF. Written as DNA, the CDR3 is TGTGCCAGCAGCTTATTCGGGGAGGATGAGCAGTTCTTC. The full variable domain, rest sourced from reference TRBV7-3 and TRBJ2-1, is GAGVSQTPSNKVTEKGKYVELRCDPISGHTALYWYRQSLGQGPEFLIYFQGTGAADDSGLPNDRFFAVRPEGSVSTLKIQRTERGDSAVYLCASSLFGEDEQFFGPGTRLTVL.

V usage is TRBV15 and J usage is TRBJ2-5; 7 nucleotides agree with TRBD1. This CDR3 has 16 amino acids. In germline, CDR1 is LNHNV, CDR2 YYDKDF (reference sequence). The junction had 9 bases not matched to a gene; V was cut back by 1 base and J by 4 bases. This chain's CDR3 is CATSRGDRDGRETQYF. DNA for the CDR3: TGTGCCACCAGCAGAGGAGACAGGGACGGAAGAGAGACCCAGTACTTC.

The chain has TRBV18 and TRBJ1-6; D call uncertain. The V end lost 0 bases, the J end lost 0 bases, and 9 bases lay between the germline ends. The CDR3 loop spans 17 amino acids. Germline lookup yields CDR1 KGHSH and CDR2 LQKENI. The CDR3 DNA is TGTGCCAGCTCACCACCTAACCTGAGCTCCTATAATTCACCCCTCCACTTT. Its protein is CASSPPNLSSYNSPLHF.

The rearrangement joins TRBV5-4 to TRBJ1-5; D unclear. Germline CDR1 reads SGHNT; CDR2 reads YYREEE (reference sequence). Trimming removed 4 bases at V and 4 bases at J, with 9 bases between. There are 13 residues in the CDR3. This CDR3 is CASSPGRNQPQHF. In nucleotides, the CDR3 is TGTGCCAGCAGCCCGGGCCGAAATCAGCCCCAGCATTTT.

Here the CDR3 DNA reads TGTGCCAGCAGCCGAGGGACCTACTCCTACGAGCAGTACTTC. This translates into CASSRGTYSYEQYF. This chain joins TRBV3-1 (or the pseudogene TRBV3-2) and TRBJ2-7; TRBD1 or TRBD2 may be the D gene (5 bases each). The CDR3 consists of 14 residues. The V end was cut by 4 bases, the J end by 0 bases, with 10 bases between. Germline V gene data show CDR1 as LGHDT and CDR2 as YNNKEL (reference sequence).

The chain is built from TRBV10-2 and TRBJ2-7; tentatively, D is TRBD1 or TRBD2 (6 bases each). Looked up from germline, CDR1 is WSHSY and CDR2 is SAAADI. The germline V and J ends were trimmed by 9 bases and 2 bases, with 11 bases remaining between them. The CDR3 sequence is 12 residues long. CDR3 DNA sequence: TGCGCCAGTCTTCGGGGGCCCTACGAGCAGTACTTC. Protein sequence: CASLRGPYEQYF.

The chain combines TRBV19 with TRBJ2-2; a possible D gene is TRBD1 (6 bases). The germline gives CDR1 LNHDA, CDR2 SQIVND (reference sequence). The CDR3 covers 17 residues. V dropped 4 bases and J dropped 1 base, with 16 bases sitting between them. For the CDR3, the DNA is TGTGCCAGTAGTACTAACAGGGACCCGATGAACACCGGGGAGCTGTTTTTT. This encodes CASSTNRDPMNTGELFF.

This chain connects TRBV5-1 to TRBJ2-7; 9 nucleotides agree with TRBD1. In germline, CDR1 is SGHRS, CDR2 YFSETQ. The junction had 15 bases not matched to a gene; V was cut back by 5 bases and J by 3 bases. The CDR3 is 17 amino acids. As DNA, the CDR3 is TGCGCCAGCAGACCCGGGACAGGGAACCCCCCTATCTACGAGCAGTACTTC. Amino acid sequence: CASRPGTGNPPIYEQYF.

The genes are TRBV27 and TRBJ1-5; D gene uncertain. Between the trimmed V and J ends, which lost 4 bases and 3 bases, there was a span of 7 bases. The CDR3 consists of 13 residues. Germline CDR1 reads MNHEY; CDR2 reads SMNVEV (reference sequence). The CDR3 nucleotides are TGTGCCAGCAGTTCCGAAGCCAATCAGCCCCAGCATTTT. It encodes CASSSEANQPQHF.

This clone has only one observation. The DNA for the CDR3 is TGTGCCAGCAGACTGGGCGGAAGGGGGAACACAGATACGCAGTATTTT. Amino acids: CASRLGGRGNTDTQYF. This chain connects TRBV7-3 to TRBJ2-3; D might be TRBD1 (6 bases). The V and J ends lost 6 bases and 2 bases respectively, with 18 bases between them. The CDR3 runs to 16 residues. Germline CDR1 and CDR2: SGHTA and FQGTGA. Variable domain in full (rest from reference TRBV7-3 and TRBJ2-3): GAGVSQTPSNKVTEKGKYVELRCDPISGHTALYWYRQSLGQGPEFLIYFQGTGAADDSGLPNDRFFAVRPEGSVSTLKIQRTERGDSAVYLCASRLGGRGNTDTQYFGPGTRLTVL.

The rearrangement uses TRBV28 and TRBJ1-2; the match to TRBD1 covers 7 bases. CDR1 is MDHEN, CDR2 SYDVKM, per germline. V dropped 2 bases and J dropped 8; count of bases not matched to a gene: 8. The CDR3 totals 14 residues. The CDR3 protein is CASSLLTRGQGYTF. Here the CDR3 DNA reads TGTGCCAGCAGTTTACTAACCCGGGGACAGGGCTACACCTTC.

The rearrangement uses TRBV19 and TRBJ1-3; D unclear. CDR1 and CDR2 from the germline V gene are LNHDA and SQIVND (reference sequence). Trimming left V 3 bases short and J 4 bases short, with 4 bases between. The CDR3 consists of 12 residues. CDR3 sequence: CASSIPGNTIYF. In DNA form, the CDR3 reads TGTGCCAGTAGTATCCCCGGAAACACCATATATTTT.

V gene TRBV19 combines with J gene TRBJ1-2; D is possibly TRBD1 (6 bases). Per germline, CDR1 LNHDA and CDR2 SQIVND (reference sequence). The CDR3 covers 14 residues. V lost 9 bases, J lost 3 bases, and 17 bases lay in between. Here the CDR3 DNA reads TGTGCCAGCCGGTTGGGGGGGCTGGACTATGGCTACACCTTC. Protein product: CASRLGGLDYGYTF. Full variable domain (missing parts from reference TRBV19 and TRBJ1-2): DGGITQSPKYLFRKEGQNVTLSCEQNLNHDAMYWYRQDPGQGLRLIYYSQIVNDFQKGDIAEGYSVSREKKESFPLTVTSAQKNPTAFYLCASRLGGLDYGYTFGSGTRLTVV.

V and J are TRBV5-1 and TRBJ2-7; the match to TRBD2 covers 7 bases. V lost 4 bases, J lost 3 bases, and 7 bases stayed unmatched. The CDR3 runs 14 residues. Germline V CDR1 and CDR2: SGHRS, YFSETQ. The CDR3 region has the DNA TGCGCCAGCAGCCCCGGGACTAACGTCTACGAGCAGTACTTC. Its translation: CASSPGTNVYEQYF.

J is TRBJ2-2 and V is TRBV19; D remains ambiguous. The V end lost 6 bases, the J end lost 0 bases, and 20 bases lay between the germline ends. The CDR3 spans 18 residues. The germline CDR1 and CDR2 sequences are LNHDA and SQIVND (reference sequence). The CDR3 loop reads CASSLFHLWPANTGELFF. In DNA, the CDR3 is TGTGCCAGTAGCCTTTTTCATCTGTGGCCAGCGAACACCGGGGAGCTGTTTTTT. Together with reference TRBV19 and TRBJ2-2, the CDR3 gives the full variable domain: DGGITQSPKYLFRKEGQNVTLSCEQNLNHDAMYWYRQDPGQGLRLIYYSQIVNDFQKGDIAEGYSVSREKKESFPLTVTSAQKNPTAFYLCASSLFHLWPANTGELFFGEGSRLTVL.

The chain recombines TRBV4-3 with TRBJ1-2; a possible D gene is TRBD1 (5 bases). The V end lost 0 bases, the J end lost 4 bases, and 18 bases lay between the germline ends. The germline V gene has CDR1 LGHNA and CDR2 YSLEER. The CDR3 is 17 residues long. CDR3 coding DNA: TGCGCCAGCAGCCAAGAACCGGGAGGGGCGGTAGGCTATGGCTACACCTTC. Encoded protein: CASSQEPGGAVGYGYTF.

A few counts support this clone. The V gene is TRBV30, the J gene TRBJ1-2; unclear D gene. V was pared by 5 bases and J by 0 bases, with 7 bases between. CDR1 and CDR2 from the germline V gene are GTSNPN and SVGIG (reference sequence). The CDR3 contains 12 residues. The CDR3 nucleotides are TGTGCCTGGCAAATAACTAACTATGGCTACACCTTC. This codes for CAWQITNYGYTF.

The chain has TRBV7-6 and TRBJ2-7; the D is unclear. The CDR3 covers 15 residues. Germline-derived CDR1 and CDR2 are SGHVS and FNYEAQ. With 2 bases removed from V and 2 bases from J, the gap between germline ends came to 13 bases. In nucleotides, the CDR3 is TGTGCCAGCAGCTTATGGGCTGTGCCTACCTACGAGCAGTACTTC. The encoded protein is CASSLWAVPTYEQYF.

The genes are TRBV11-1 and TRBJ2-1; a weak D match, TRBD2 (6 bases). This CDR3 is built from 16 residues. The germline V gene encodes CDR1 SGHAT and CDR2 FQDESV (reference sequence). V lost 3 bases to trimming and J lost 0 bases, with 12 bases between them. The CDR3 nucleotides read TGTGCCAGCAGCTTGAGAGACGGGGGCTCCTACAATGAGCAGTTCTTC. It codes for CASSLRDGGSYNEQFF.

The rearrangement links TRBV9 to TRBJ2-4; D possibly corresponds to TRBD1 (7 bases). Germline lookup yields CDR1 SGDLS and CDR2 YYNGEE. With 4 bases removed from V and 2 bases from J, the gap between germline ends came to 25 bases. The CDR3 is made up of 19 amino acids. CDR3 in amino acids: CASSHSNLGGGESKNIQYF. The CDR3 nucleotides read TGTGCCAGCAGCCACTCTAATCTCGGAGGGGGCGAGTCCAAAAACATTCAGTACTTC.

The genes are TRBV6-5 and TRBJ1-1; no reliable D call. This CDR3 region has 13 residues. V was trimmed by 4 bases and J by 4 bases, leaving 10 bases between them. The germline V gene encodes CDR1 MNHEY and CDR2 SVGAGI. CDR3 coding DNA: TGTGCCAGCAGTTGGGAGGAAGGCACTGAAGCTTTCTTT. This gives the protein CASSWEEGTEAFF.

V is TRBV10-3 and J is TRBJ1-5; 10 bases match TRBD1. The germline V gene has CDR1 ENHRY and CDR2 SYGVKD. The CDR3 contains 16 residues. The trim removed 6 bases at V and 1 base at J, leaving 6 bases unmatched. The CDR3 reads CAISTRDRGSNQPQHF. In nucleotides, the CDR3 is TGTGCCATCAGCACCCGGGACAGGGGCAGCAATCAGCCCCAGCATTTT.

CDR3 sequence: CAWSPLQGRNTEAFF. The CDR3 coding sequence is TGTGCCTGGAGTCCGCTACAGGGTAGGAACACTGAAGCTTTCTTT. The chain links TRBV30 to TRBJ1-1; maybe TRBD1 (6 bases). V was pared by 2 bases and J by 1 base, with 14 bases between. Germline V lookup: CDR1 GTSNPN, CDR2 SVGIG (reference sequence). The CDR3 totals 15 residues.

The chain has TRBV10-3 and TRBJ1-5; no clear D. V shed 3 bases and J shed 7 bases, with 13 bases lying between them. The CDR3 spans 14 residues. CDR1 and CDR2 (germline): ENHRY, SYGVKD. CDR3 DNA sequence: TGTGCCATCAGTGAATCGGCAGGTAGGCAGCCCCAGCATTTT. Its translation: CAISESAGRQPQHF.

The V gene is TRBV5-6, the J gene TRBJ2-7; 9 bases fit TRBD2. With V trimmed by 3 bases and J by 3 bases, 7 bases remained unmatched. CDR3 length: 15 residues. Germline assignment: CDR1 SGHDT and CDR2 YYEEEE. The CDR3 DNA reads as TGTGCCAGCAGCTCTTATTTAGCGGGAGTCTACGAGCAGTACTTC. It translates to CASSSYLAGVYEQYF.